These 13 T cell receptor beta chains originate from one sample sequenced in a study of regulatory T cells in long-lasting Graves disease. CDR3-region Arm-PCR and iRepertoire HTBI primers produced the TCR beta libraries. TCRdb fed the multiplex PCR reads into MiXCR, producing one record per CDR3 protein. Of 450,000 to 700,000 distinct CDR3 sequences listed, about 13% are singletons. Time point defined: newly diagnosed GD, antithyroid drugs for less than 3 months. Isolated PBMC RNA provided the starting material for the TCR library. This same sample was also taken into another study, of T cells in Graves' hyperthyroidism and ophthalmopathy.

The sample here was peripheral blood mononuclear cells (PBMCs), taken at new diagnosis, from a patient treated with antithyroid drugs. The receptors derive from a man aged 25 to 40 with Graves disease.

The rearrangement joins TRBV20-1 to TRBJ2-5; TRBD2 agrees at 10 bases. This CDR3 comprises 14 residues. The J segment lost 5 bases and the V segment lost 3 bases, leaving 6 bases of the junction unmatched. The germline V gene encodes CDR1 DFQATT and CDR2 SNEGSKA (reference sequence). CDR3 loop: CSASWLAGEETQYF. As DNA, the CDR3 is TGCAGTGCTAGCTGGCTAGCGGGAGAGGAGACCCAGTACTTC.

This clonotype appeared many times. J is TRBJ1-5 and V is TRBV29-1; TRBD1 might be the D (5 bases). The V end lost 3 bases, the J end lost 0 bases, and 9 bases lay between the germline ends. Per the germline V gene, CDR1 is SQVTM and CDR2 is ANQGSEA. The CDR3 extends over 14 amino acids. The CDR3 reads CSVDSGGSNQPQHF. The CDR3 DNA is TGCAGCGTTGATTCGGGGGGTAGCAATCAGCCCCAGCATTTT.

This clonotype was seen a few times. DNA for the CDR3: TGTGCCAGCAGCCCTCCCGGGGGGGTTGAAGCTTTCTTT. Translated, it gives CASSPPGGVEAFF. The chain employs TRBV6-2 or TRBV6-3 and TRBJ1-1; TRBD1 is a possible D gene (5 bases). The ends were cut back, 6 bases at V and 7 bases at J, with 15 bases in the middle. This CDR3 is built from 13 residues. Germline CDR1 and CDR2: MNHEY and SVGEGT.

The chain has TRBV12-3 or TRBV12-4 and TRBJ1-4; the D gene is possibly TRBD1 (5 bases). V lost 6 bases to trimming and J lost 6 bases, with 14 bases between them. The CDR3 loop spans 14 amino acids. The CDR3 loop is CASRWGMGDEKLFF. In nucleotides, the CDR3 is TGTGCCAGCAGATGGGGCATGGGAGATGAAAAACTGTTTTTT.

Many counts were recorded for this clonotype. One end of the junction is discordant with germline, which a read error may explain. The CDR3 coding sequence is TGTGCCAGCAGTGTATCTAGCGGGACCACGGACGAGCAGTACTTC. Its translation: CASSVSSGTTDEQYF. This chain connects TRBV27 to TRBJ2-7, with TRBD2 matching 9 bases. Germline assignment: CDR1 MNHEY and CDR2 SMNVEV (reference sequence). This CDR3 contains 15 residues.

This chain joins TRBV20-1 and TRBJ2-5, with 7 positions matching TRBD1. The CDR3 has 14 amino acids. In germline, CDR1 is DFQATT, CDR2 SNEGSKA (reference sequence). V shed 3 bases, J shed 2 bases, and the junction held 6 bases outside the gene matches. CDR3 in amino acids: CSASTGQIQETQYF. The CDR3 DNA sequence: TGCAGTGCTAGCACGGGACAGATACAAGAGACCCAGTACTTC.

On this clonotype itself: One end of the junction varies from germline; a read error may be responsible. This sequence joins TRBV10-3 and TRBJ2-3; D is uncertain. CDR3 size: 11 residues. CDR1 is ENHRY, CDR2 SYGVKD, per germline. The chain's CDR3 is CATSEADTQYF. The CDR3 DNA follows: TGTGCCACCAGTGAAGCAGATACGCAGTATTTT.

This clonotype was observed many times. The J gene is TRBJ2-7, the V gene TRBV29-1; TRBD1 aligns across 11 bases. V lost 6 bases, J lost 2 bases, and 6 bases stayed unmatched. Germline CDR1 is SQVTM and CDR2 is ANQGSEA. The CDR3 loop spans 14 amino acids. The CDR3 is CSVVGTGGTYEQYF. In DNA form, the CDR3 reads TGCAGCGTCGTAGGGACAGGGGGAACCTACGAGCAGTACTTC.

This clonotype appeared a few times. The chain combines TRBV5-1 with TRBJ2-5, with TRBD2 as a possible D gene (6 bases). The CDR3 extends over 15 amino acids. The V gene's germline CDR1 is SGHRS and CDR2 YFSETQ. The V and J ends lost 5 bases and 5 bases respectively, with 19 bases between them. The CDR3 loop is CASSREEGRGETQYF. Here the CDR3 DNA reads TGCGCCAGCAGTCGTGAGGAGGGTCGGGGGGAGACCCAGTACTTC.

At least ten counts were recorded for this clonotype. The V call is TRBV11-2, the J call TRBJ2-5; possible D gene TRBD1, 6 bases. This CDR3 is built from 16 residues. CDR1 and CDR2 (germline): SGHAT, FQNNGV. V lost 5 bases and J lost 4, with 20 bases in between. The CDR3 region has the DNA TGTGCCAGCAGCCCCCAGGGGTTACTGGGTGGAGAGACCCAGTACTTC. This encodes CASSPQGLLGGETQYF. Full variable domain (outside the CDR3, taken from reference TRBV11-2 and TRBJ2-5): EAGVAQSPRYKIIEKRQSVAFWCNPISGHATLYWYQQILGQGPKLLIQFQNNGVVDDSQLPKDRFSAERLKGVDSTLKIQPAKLEDSAVYLCASSPQGLLGGETQYFGPGTRLLVL.

The chain couples TRBV18 to TRBJ1-5; no clear D gene. The CDR3 totals 14 residues. V lost 0 bases, J lost 0 bases, and 3 bases lay in between. Germline CDR1 is KGHSH and CDR2 is LQKENI. This chain's CDR3 is CASSPPNSNQPQHF. In DNA form, the CDR3 reads TGTGCCAGCTCACCACCGAATAGCAATCAGCCCCAGCATTTT.

This clonotype has just a few counts. The chain is built from TRBV19 and TRBJ2-7, with D hard to call. The V end was cut by 5 bases, the J end by 2 bases, with 13 bases between. Per the germline V gene, CDR1 is LNHDA and CDR2 is SQIVND (reference sequence). The CDR3 extends over 14 amino acids. The DNA for the CDR3 is TGTGCCAGTAGTTCGGTCCTCGCCGCCTACGAGCAGTACTTC. This gives the protein CASSSVLAAYEQYF. The full variable domain, its missing parts supplied by reference TRBV19 and TRBJ2-7, is DGGITQSPKYLFRKEGQNVTLSCEQNLNHDAMYWYRQDPGQGLRLIYYSQIVNDFQKGDIAEGYSVSREKKESFPLTVTSAQKNPTAFYLCASSSVLAAYEQYFGPGTRLTVT.

With respect to this clonotype: Just one base apart from a much larger clone, this may be a read error. This sequence joins TRBV7-3 and TRBJ1-2; 8 bases match TRBD1. CDR1 is SGHTA, CDR2 FQGTGA, per germline. There are 20 residues in the CDR3. The junction had 15 bases not matched to a gene; V was cut back by 0 bases and J by 0 bases. This CDR3 is CASSLTGRDRGSAANYGYTF. As DNA, the CDR3 is TGTGCCAGCAGCTTAACGGGGAGAGACAGGGGATCGGCAGCTAACTATGGCTACACCTTC.